This T cell receptor (beta chain) was captured in a study of beta chain features in type 1 diabetes. Every isolated RNA sample was fully reverse transcribed, so sequencing captured expressed TCRB transcripts. TCRdb keeps only in-frame clones here, not all; method: immunoSEQ multiplex PCR. The table records 160,000 or so clones, 7.5% to 9.5% of them present only once. The length of the CDR3 is 15 residues. Trimming took 3 bases from V and 2 from J; bases not matched to a gene: 7. Per the germline V gene, CDR1 is LGHNA and CDR2 is YSLEER. This clone has only a few counts. Its matching antigen is unknown. Study outcomes and limitations: Moderately but significantly shorter TCRB CDR3s were found in Type 1 diabetes patients in all four CD4+ subsets. There were fewer insertions and more deletions at the VDJ junctions of type 1 diabetes patients. Patients and controls would share equally any PCR tilt toward shorter templates.

This clonotype was obtained from a young woman with type 1 diabetes. Sequencing input: central memory CD4+ T cells from blood. The V call is TRBV4-3, the J call TRBJ2-7; TRBD1 agrees at 7 bases. CDR3 residues: CASSQGHRGTYEQYF. The DNA of the CDR3 is TGCGCCAGCAGCCAGGGCCACAGGGGAACCTACGAGCAGTACTTC.